This record covers a single T cell receptor (beta chain). Its target is not known. This sample is part of a study of OX40 agonist ivuxolimab in advanced cancers. Study context: An anti-OX40 (CD134) antibody with agonistic activity, ivuxolimab, was administered to patients. Participants could have had prior anti-PD-1, anti-PD-L1 or anti-CTLA-4 therapy, and around 40% had some. The study's findings and limits: Partial responders dosed at 0.1-3.0 mg/kg displayed clonal expansion ranking among the lowest.

Clones were sequenced by immunoSEQ multiplex PCR, and TCRdb holds only the in-frame ones, with some missing. The table lists approximately 74,000 clones, less than 95% of them singletons. CDR1 is SGHNT, CDR2 YENEEA, per germline. Trimming stripped 0 bases from V and 15 bases from J, with 9 bases between. The CDR3 has 11 amino acids. The chain is built from TRBV11-3 and TRBJ2-1; D is ambiguous. The sequences come from CD4+ or CD8+ T cells sorted from blood, collected in a trial of the OX40 agonist ivuxolimab. The receptor was derived from an adult with an advanced solid tumor such as melanoma, head and neck, liver or kidney cancer. The chain's CDR3 is CASSLDRVRFF. CDR3 bases: TGTGCCAGCAGCTTAGACCGGGTTCGGTTCTTC.